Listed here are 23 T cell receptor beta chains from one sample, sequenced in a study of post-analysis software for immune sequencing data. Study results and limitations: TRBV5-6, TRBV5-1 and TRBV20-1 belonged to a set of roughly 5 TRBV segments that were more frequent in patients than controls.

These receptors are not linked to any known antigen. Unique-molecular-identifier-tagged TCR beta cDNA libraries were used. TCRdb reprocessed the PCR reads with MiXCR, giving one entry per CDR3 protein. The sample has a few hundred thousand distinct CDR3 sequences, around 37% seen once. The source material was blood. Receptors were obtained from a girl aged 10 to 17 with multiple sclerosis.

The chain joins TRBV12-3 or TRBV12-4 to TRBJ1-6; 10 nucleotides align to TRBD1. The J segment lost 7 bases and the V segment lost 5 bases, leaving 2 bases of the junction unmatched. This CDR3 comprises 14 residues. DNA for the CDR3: TGTGCCAGCAGTGGGGGACAGGGGAATTCACCCCTCCACTTT. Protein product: CASSGGQGNSPLHF.

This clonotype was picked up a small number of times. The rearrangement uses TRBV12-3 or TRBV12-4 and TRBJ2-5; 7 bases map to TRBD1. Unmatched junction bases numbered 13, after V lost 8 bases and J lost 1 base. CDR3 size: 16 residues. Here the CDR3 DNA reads TGTGCCAGCTCATCAAGGGGGCTTAGGGGCCAAGAGACCCAGTACTTC. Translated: CASSSRGLRGQETQYF.

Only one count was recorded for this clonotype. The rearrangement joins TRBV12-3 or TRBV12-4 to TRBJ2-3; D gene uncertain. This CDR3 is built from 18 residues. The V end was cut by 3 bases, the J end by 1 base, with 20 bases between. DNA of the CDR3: TGTGCCAGCAGTTTGTGGGGTCGGAGAACAACTGGCACAGATACGCAGTATTTT. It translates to CASSLWGRRTTGTDTQYF.

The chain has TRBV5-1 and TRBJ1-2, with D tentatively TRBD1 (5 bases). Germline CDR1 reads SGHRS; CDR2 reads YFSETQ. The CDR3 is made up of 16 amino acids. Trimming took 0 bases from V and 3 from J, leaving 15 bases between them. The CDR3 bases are TGCGCCAGCAGCTTGGAAAAGACAGCTTCGGACTATGGCTACACCTTC. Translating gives CASSLEKTASDYGYTF.

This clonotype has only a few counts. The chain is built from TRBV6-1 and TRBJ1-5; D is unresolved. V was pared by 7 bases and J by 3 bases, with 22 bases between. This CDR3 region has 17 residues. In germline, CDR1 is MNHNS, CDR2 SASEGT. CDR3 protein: CASTRRFHEVLNQPQHF. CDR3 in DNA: TGTGCCAGCACCAGAAGGTTCCACGAGGTCCTCAATCAGCCCCAGCATTTT.

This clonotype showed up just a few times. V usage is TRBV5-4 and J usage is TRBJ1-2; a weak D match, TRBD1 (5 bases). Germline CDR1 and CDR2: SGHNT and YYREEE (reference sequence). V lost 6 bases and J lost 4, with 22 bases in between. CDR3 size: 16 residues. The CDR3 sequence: CASTLQPGPPRYGYTF. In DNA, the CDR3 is TGTGCCAGCACCCTTCAACCAGGGCCCCCTCGCTATGGCTACACCTTC.

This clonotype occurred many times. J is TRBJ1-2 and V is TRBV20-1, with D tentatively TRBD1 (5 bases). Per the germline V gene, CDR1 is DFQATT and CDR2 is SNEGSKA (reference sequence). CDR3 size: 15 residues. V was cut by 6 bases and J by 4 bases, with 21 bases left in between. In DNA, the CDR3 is TGCAGTGCCCGCCTTTTAGGCCAAGGGACCTATGGCTACACCTTC. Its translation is CSARLLGQGTYGYTF.

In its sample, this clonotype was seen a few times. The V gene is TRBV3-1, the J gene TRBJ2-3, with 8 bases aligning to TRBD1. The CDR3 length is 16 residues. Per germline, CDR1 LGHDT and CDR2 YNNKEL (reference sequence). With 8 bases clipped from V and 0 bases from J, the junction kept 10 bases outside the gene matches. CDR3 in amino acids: CASSASGGWSTDTQYF. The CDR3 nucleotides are TGTGCCAGCTCTGCATCAGGGGGCTGGAGCACAGATACGCAGTATTTT.

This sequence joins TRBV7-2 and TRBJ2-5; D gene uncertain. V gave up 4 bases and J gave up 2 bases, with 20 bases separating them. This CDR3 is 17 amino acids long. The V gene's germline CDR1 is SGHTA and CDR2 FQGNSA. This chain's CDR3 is CASSSRLGYLKQETQYF. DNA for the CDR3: TGTGCCAGCAGCTCCCGACTCGGCTACCTAAAACAAGAGACCCAGTACTTC.

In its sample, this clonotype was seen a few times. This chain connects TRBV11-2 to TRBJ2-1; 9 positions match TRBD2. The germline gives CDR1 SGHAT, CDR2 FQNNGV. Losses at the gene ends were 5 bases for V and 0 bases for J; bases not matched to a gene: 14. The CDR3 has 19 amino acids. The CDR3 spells CASSGLRGRGGFSYNEQFF. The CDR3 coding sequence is TGTGCCAGCAGCGGTCTTAGGGGGCGGGGGGGATTCTCCTACAATGAGCAGTTCTTC.

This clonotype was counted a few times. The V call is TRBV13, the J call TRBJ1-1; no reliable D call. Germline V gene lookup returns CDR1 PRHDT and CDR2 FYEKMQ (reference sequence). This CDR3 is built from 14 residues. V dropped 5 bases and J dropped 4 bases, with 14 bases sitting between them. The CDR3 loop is CASSLFRGSTEAFF. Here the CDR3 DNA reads TGTGCCAGCAGCCTGTTTCGAGGGAGCACTGAAGCTTTCTTT.

CDR3 loop: CASSYRGRGTKAFF. CDR3 in DNA: TGTGCCAGCAGCTACAGGGGGAGAGGGACTAAAGCTTTCTTT. This sequence joins TRBV5-6 and TRBJ1-1; 8 nucleotides line up with TRBD1. The CDR3 covers 14 residues. The germline CDR1 and CDR2 sequences are SGHDT and YYEEEE. With V trimmed by 3 bases and J by 9 bases, 10 bases remained unmatched.

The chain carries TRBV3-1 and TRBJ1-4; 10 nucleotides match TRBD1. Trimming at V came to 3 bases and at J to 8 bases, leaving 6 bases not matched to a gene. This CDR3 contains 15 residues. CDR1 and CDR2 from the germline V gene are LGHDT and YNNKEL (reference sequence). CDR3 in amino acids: CASSHPGQGEEKLFF. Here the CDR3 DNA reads TGTGCCAGCAGCCATCCCGGACAGGGGGAGGAAAAACTGTTTTTT.

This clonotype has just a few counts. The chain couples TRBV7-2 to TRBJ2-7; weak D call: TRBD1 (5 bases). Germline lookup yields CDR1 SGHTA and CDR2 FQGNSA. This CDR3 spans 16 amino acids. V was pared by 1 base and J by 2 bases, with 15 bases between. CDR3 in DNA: TGTGCCAGCAGCTTAGAAGGGCCCCCGACAGCCTACGAGCAGTACTTC. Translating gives CASSLEGPPTAYEQYF.

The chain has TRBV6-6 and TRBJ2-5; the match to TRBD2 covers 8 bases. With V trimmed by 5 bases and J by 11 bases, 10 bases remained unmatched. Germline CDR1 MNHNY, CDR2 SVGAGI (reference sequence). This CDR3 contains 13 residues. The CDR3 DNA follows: TGTGCCAGCAGTCACGGACTAGCCGTGGGGCAGTACTTC. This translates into CASSHGLAVGQYF.

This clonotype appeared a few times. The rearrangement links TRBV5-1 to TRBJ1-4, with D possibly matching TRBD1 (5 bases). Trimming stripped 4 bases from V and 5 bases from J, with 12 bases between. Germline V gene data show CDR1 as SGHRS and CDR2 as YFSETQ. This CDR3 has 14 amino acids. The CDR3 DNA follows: TGCGCCAGCAGCCTCCGGGACGGCAATGAAAAACTGTTTTTT. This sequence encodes CASSLRDGNEKLFF.

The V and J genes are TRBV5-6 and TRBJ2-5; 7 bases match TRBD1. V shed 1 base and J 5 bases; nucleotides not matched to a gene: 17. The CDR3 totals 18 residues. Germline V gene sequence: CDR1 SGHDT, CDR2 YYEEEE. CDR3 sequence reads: CASSLHLLGGPSEETQYF. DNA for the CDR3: TGTGCCAGCAGCTTGCACCTTCTAGGGGGCCCGTCCGAGGAGACCCAGTACTTC.

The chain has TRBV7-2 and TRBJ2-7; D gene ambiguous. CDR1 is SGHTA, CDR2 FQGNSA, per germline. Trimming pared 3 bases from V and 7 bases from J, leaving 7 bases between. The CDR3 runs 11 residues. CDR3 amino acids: CASSFGWEQYF. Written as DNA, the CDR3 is TGTGCCAGCAGCTTCGGGTGGGAGCAGTACTTC. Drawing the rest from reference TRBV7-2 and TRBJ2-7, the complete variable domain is GAGVSQSPSNKVTEKGKDVELRCDPISGHTALYWYRQSLGQGLEFLIYFQGNSAPDKSGLPSDRFSAERTGGSVSTLTIQRTQQEDSAVYLCASSFGWEQYFGPGTRLTVT.

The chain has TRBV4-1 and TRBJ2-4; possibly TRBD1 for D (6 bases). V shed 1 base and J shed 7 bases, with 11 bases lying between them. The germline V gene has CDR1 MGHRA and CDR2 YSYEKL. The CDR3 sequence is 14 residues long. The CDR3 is CASSQGGLVNIQYF. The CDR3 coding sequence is TGCGCCAGCAGCCAAGGGGGGCTGGTGAACATTCAGTACTTC.

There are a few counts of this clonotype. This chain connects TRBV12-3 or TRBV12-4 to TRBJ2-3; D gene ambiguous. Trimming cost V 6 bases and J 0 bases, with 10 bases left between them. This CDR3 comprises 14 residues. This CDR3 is CASSPTASTDTQYF. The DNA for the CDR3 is TGTGCCAGCAGCCCCACTGCTAGCACAGATACGCAGTATTTT.

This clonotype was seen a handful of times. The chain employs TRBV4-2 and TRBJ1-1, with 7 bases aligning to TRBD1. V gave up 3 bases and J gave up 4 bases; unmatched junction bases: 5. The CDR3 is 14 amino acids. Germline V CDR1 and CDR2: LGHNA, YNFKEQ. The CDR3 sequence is CASSQTGLSTEAFF. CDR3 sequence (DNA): TGTGCCAGCAGCCAGACAGGGTTGTCCACTGAAGCTTTCTTT.

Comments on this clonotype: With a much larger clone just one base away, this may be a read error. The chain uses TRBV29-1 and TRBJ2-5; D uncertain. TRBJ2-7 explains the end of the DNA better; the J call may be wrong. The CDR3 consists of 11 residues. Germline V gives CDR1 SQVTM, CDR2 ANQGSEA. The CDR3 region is CSVGSGREQYF. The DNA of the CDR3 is TGCAGCGTCGGATCCGGGCGCGAGCAGTACTTC.

The CDR3 sequence is CASSRTGGTGELFF. The CDR3 coding sequence is TGTGCCAGCAGCCGGACAGGGGGCACCGGGGAGCTGTTTTTT. This chain joins TRBV7-3 and TRBJ2-2; 10 bases match TRBD1. Trimming at V came to 5 bases and at J to 4 bases, leaving 1 base not matched to a gene. CDR1 is SGHTA, CDR2 FQGTGA, per germline. This CDR3 comprises 14 residues. The full variable domain, with the rest looked up from reference TRBV7-3 and TRBJ2-2, is GAGVSQTPSNKVTEKGKYVELRCDPISGHTALYWYRQSLGQGPEFLIYFQGTGAADDSGLPNDRFFAVRPEGSVSTLKIQRTERGDSAVYLCASSRTGGTGELFFGEGSRLTVL.